The T cell receptor beta chain described here comes from a study of tissue T cells after allogeneic stem cell transplantation. General study results and limits: Anatomically similar tissues had similar TCR repertoires within each patient.

V gave up 4 bases and J gave up 4 bases, with 10 bases separating them. The germline gives CDR1 SNHLY, CDR2 FYNGKV (reference sequence). The CDR3 length is 13 residues. Sequencing of TCRbeta CDR3 at survey depth gave sequences and template counts. Sequencing was performed with immunoSEQ multiplex PCR; in TCRdb, only in-frame clones are kept and a portion is missing. This table has 45,000 to 50,000 clones, around 69% appearing once. This clone was observed once. Its antigen remains unknown. All gene names here are mouse names. Sequencing ends 1 residue short of the CDR3 end; the germline J gene provides the rest.

This sequence joins TRBV3 and TRBJ1-1; tentative D call: TRBD1 (5 bases). The TCR originated in a pool of C57BL/6 mice in good health. Specimen: sorted cells pooled from one or two spleens. CDR3 bases read: TGTGCCAGCAGCTCCCGTCAGGGCACAGAAGTCTTC. It is translated as CASSSRQGTEVF. From start to end, the CDR3 is CASSSRQGTEVFF.